Here is one TCR beta chain with its context. The target antigen is unknown. With a J-beta primer mix and a sample-barcoded 5' primer, a second PCR ran roughly 6 to 11 cycles. TCRdb redid the calling of the 5' RACE reads with MiXCR, one entry per CDR3 protein. The sample lists roughly 800,000 distinct CDR3 sequences; about 55% were seen once. The CDR3 contains 14 residues. CDR1 is DFQATT, CDR2 SNEGSKA, per germline (reference sequence). The V segment lost 6 bases and the J segment 10 bases; nucleotides outside the gene matches: 9. The data belong to a study of blood T cells in healthy people across ages. Overall study results and limits: The lack of PBMC sorting stopped any conclusive naive versus antigen-experienced comparison.

The chain combines TRBV20-1 with TRBJ1-6, with 10 bases aligning to TRBD1. The specimen was blood. The clonotype was recovered from a man older than 75 in good health. The CDR3 loop is CSALGQGIRSPLHF. Written as DNA, the CDR3 is TGCAGTGCCCTGGGACAGGGGATAAGGTCACCCCTCCACTTT.